A single sample is the source of the 24 T cell receptor beta chains below, sequenced in a study of T cell clonotyping in hematopoietic cell transplantation. TCRdb's table, derived via immunoSEQ multiplex PCR, lists solely in-frame clones and lacks some. The profile shows some 30,000 clones, around 90% of them singletons. The specimen comprised PBMCs, sampled 100 days after allogeneic stem cell transplant. The receptors were gathered from a female patient aged 50-59 years who had an allogeneic stem cell transplant from a related donor, so the T cells may come from the graft donor. Some clones in this sample may be carry-over from other donors' samples.

This clone was seen a single time. Written as DNA, the CDR3 is TGCGCCAGCAGCCAAAGAACAGACCACTATGGCTACACCTTC. Its protein product is CASSQRTDHYGYTF. The chain recombines TRBV5-1 with TRBJ1-2, with unresolved D. Germline V gene data show CDR1 as SGHRS and CDR2 as YFSETQ. V was pared by 4 bases and J by 3 bases, with 13 bases between. The CDR3 loop spans 14 amino acids.

The chain combines TRBV27 with TRBJ2-1; D might be TRBD2 (6 bases). The germline V gene encodes CDR1 MNHEY and CDR2 SMNVEV (reference sequence). V lost 2 bases, J lost 3 bases, and 8 bases lay in between. The CDR3 extends over 14 amino acids. The DNA of the CDR3 is TGTGCCAGCAGTTTAGGGGGGAACTACAATGAGCAGTTCTTC. Translating it yields CASSLGGNYNEQFF.

The chain uses TRBV10-2 and TRBJ1-2, with D hard to call. CDR1 and CDR2 (germline): WSHSY, SAAADI. Trimming shortened V by 3 bases and J by 5 bases, and 4 bases separated the two germline ends. The CDR3 has 11 amino acids. The CDR3 bases are TGCGCCAGCAGTGACGAGTATGGCTACACCTTC. It yields the protein CASSDEYGYTF.

This chain joins TRBV4-3 and TRBJ2-6; D may be TRBD2 (5 bases). The CDR3 is 17 residues long. Germline lookup yields CDR1 LGHNA and CDR2 YSLEER. Trimming took 3 bases from V and 0 from J, leaving 12 bases between them. CDR3 region: CASSQVWETSGANVLTF. The CDR3, as DNA: TGCGCCAGCAGCCAGGTCTGGGAGACCTCTGGGGCCAACGTCCTGACTTTC.

This rearrangement joins TRBV7-9 to TRBJ1-6; no definite D call. V was trimmed by 4 bases and J by 7 bases, leaving 14 bases between them. The CDR3 contains 15 residues. Germline CDR1 and CDR2: SEHNR and FQNEAQ (reference sequence). The CDR3 here is CASSSQTTLNSPLHF. In DNA form, the CDR3 reads TGTGCCAGCAGCTCACAGACTACCCTAAATTCACCCCTCCACTTT. Full variable domain (missing parts from reference TRBV7-9 and TRBJ1-6): DTGVSQNPRHKITKRGQNVTFRCDPISEHNRLYWYRQTLGQGPEFLTYFQNEAQLEKSRLLSDRFSAERPKGSFSTLEIQRTEQGDSAMYLCASSSQTTLNSPLHFGNGTRLTVT.

The chain uses TRBV30 and TRBJ1-4; D possibly corresponds to TRBD1 (5 bases). CDR1 and CDR2 (germline): GTSNPN, SVGIG (reference sequence). The CDR3 contains 12 residues. The V gene lost 4 bases and the J gene lost 8 bases, with 11 bases spanning the gap. The CDR3 sequence is CAWTTGDEKLFF. CDR3 nucleotide sequence: TGTGCCTGGACTACGGGGGACGAAAAACTGTTTTTT. Full variable domain (missing parts from reference TRBV30 and TRBJ1-4): SQTIHQWPATLVQPVGSPLSLECTVEGTSNPNLYWYRQAAGRGLQLLFYSVGIGQISSEVPQNLSASRPQDRQFILSSKKLLLSDSGFYLCAWTTGDEKLFFGSGTQLSVL.

CDR3 loop: CACPQPGYGYTF. As DNA, the CDR3 is TGTGCCTGCCCTCAACCGGGGTATGGCTACACCTTC. The chain carries TRBV30 and TRBJ1-2, with D unresolved. The length of the CDR3 is 12 residues. Germline V lookup: CDR1 GTSNPN, CDR2 SVGIG (reference sequence). Deletions cut 6 bases from V and 5 bases from J, with 13 bases between.

This clone was recorded once. The chain joins TRBV5-1 to TRBJ2-5, with D perhaps assigned TRBD1 or TRBD2 (6 bases each). Germline CDR1 and CDR2: SGHRS and YFSETQ. Trimming took off 0 bases at V and 5 bases at J, with 14 bases between the two ends. The CDR3 consists of 15 residues. The CDR3 loop reads CASSLVGGLGETQYF. The CDR3 DNA reads as TGCGCCAGCAGCTTGGTGGGGGGCCTAGGGGAGACCCAGTACTTC.

This rearrangement joins TRBV30 to TRBJ1-2, with unresolved D. There are 12 residues in the CDR3. V was pared by 2 bases and J by 8 bases, with 12 bases between. Germline V gene lookup returns CDR1 GTSNPN and CDR2 SVGIG (reference sequence). The CDR3 DNA reads as TGTGCCTGGAGTCTTAGTCTCGGGGGCTACACCTTC. It is translated as CAWSLSLGGYTF.

The chain employs TRBV6-6 and TRBJ1-2; D is possibly TRBD1 (6 bases). Per the germline V gene, CDR1 is MNHNY and CDR2 is SVGAGI (reference sequence). V was shortened by 6 bases and J by 0 bases, with 14 bases between the two germline ends. The CDR3 has 15 amino acids. The CDR3 sequence is CASRLPRGSNYGYTF. The CDR3 DNA reads as TGTGCCAGCAGGTTACCTAGGGGGTCTAACTATGGCTACACCTTC.

J is TRBJ2-4 and V is TRBV5-1; D is tentatively TRBD1 or TRBD2 (5 bases each). The V gene's germline CDR1 is SGHRS and CDR2 YFSETQ. V was trimmed by 0 bases and J by 2 bases, leaving 12 bases between them. The CDR3 is made up of 16 amino acids. CDR3 bases: TGCGCCAGCAGCTTGGATAGAGTGGGACCCAAAAACATTCAGTACTTC. The encoded protein is CASSLDRVGPKNIQYF. Using reference TRBV5-1 and TRBJ2-4 for the parts outside the CDR3, the full variable domain is KAGVTQTPRYLIKTRGQQVTLSCSPISGHRSVSWYQQTPGQGLQFLFEYFSETQRNKGNFPGRFSGRQFSNSRSEMNVSTLELGDSALYLCASSLDRVGPKNIQYFGAGTRLSVL.

The chain couples TRBV30 to TRBJ1-1; no clear D gene. CDR3 size: 15 residues. Germline V gene sequence: CDR1 GTSNPN, CDR2 SVGIG (reference sequence). Trimming removed 2 bases at V and 0 bases at J, with 13 bases between. In DNA form, the CDR3 reads TGTGCCTGGAGTCCCCGGATGGGTGTGAACACTGAAGCTTTCTTT. This translates into CAWSPRMGVNTEAFF.

The chain has TRBV11-2 and TRBJ1-1; no firm D call. V gave up 1 base and J gave up 5 bases, with 11 bases separating them. Germline V CDR1 and CDR2: SGHAT, FQNNGV. The CDR3 consists of 14 residues. CDR3 bases: TGTGCCAGCAGCTTAGGAGTGGGGTGGACTGAAGCTTTCTTT. Protein product: CASSLGVGWTEAFF. The full variable domain, completed using reference TRBV11-2 and TRBJ1-1, is EAGVAQSPRYKIIEKRQSVAFWCNPISGHATLYWYQQILGQGPKLLIQFQNNGVVDDSQLPKDRFSAERLKGVDSTLKIQPAKLEDSAVYLCASSLGVGWTEAFFGQGTRLTVV.

CDR3 nucleotides: TGTGCCAGCACCGCCATACCGGACTCCACCTCCTACAATGAGCAGTTCTTC. This translates into CASTAIPDSTSYNEQFF. The rearrangement joins TRBV27 to TRBJ2-1; D is perhaps TRBD2 (5 bases). There are 17 residues in the CDR3. Trimming cost V 7 bases and J 0 bases, with 19 bases left between them. Germline V gives CDR1 MNHEY, CDR2 SMNVEV (reference sequence).

The chain recombines TRBV2 with TRBJ1-6, with D hard to call. The ends were cut back, 5 bases at V and 6 bases at J, with 14 bases in the middle. Germline-derived CDR1 and CDR2 are SNHLY and FYNNEI. This CDR3 has 15 amino acids. Here the CDR3 DNA reads TGTGCCAGCAGTCTTCGGACGGAACCTAATTCACCCCTCCACTTT. This codes for CASSLRTEPNSPLHF.

The chain is built from TRBV5-4 and TRBJ2-7; D remains unclear. Looked up from germline, CDR1 is SGHNT and CDR2 is YYREEE (reference sequence). The CDR3 loop spans 13 amino acids. Trimming left V 2 bases short and J 2 bases short, with 8 bases between. The CDR3 loop is CASSFQVTYEQYF. The CDR3 DNA follows: TGTGCCAGCAGCTTTCAGGTAACCTACGAGCAGTACTTC.

The chain links TRBV27 to TRBJ2-7, with 7 bases identical to TRBD1. Germline CDR1 is MNHEY and CDR2 is SMNVEV (reference sequence). The CDR3 consists of 13 residues. V shed 3 bases and J 6 bases; nucleotides not matched to a gene: 5. For the CDR3, the DNA is TGTGCCAGCAGTTTTAAAAACAGGGGCGAGCAGTACTTC. Protein product: CASSFKNRGEQYF.

V is TRBV7-7 and J is TRBJ2-2; the D is unclear. The V gene's germline CDR1 is SSHAT and CDR2 FNYEAQ (reference sequence). Trimming left V 2 bases short and J 4 bases short, with 11 bases between. This CDR3 comprises 15 residues. The CDR3 region has the DNA TGTGCCAGCAGCTTATCCCCAGGTCTCACCGGGGAGCTGTTTTTT. Translation: CASSLSPGLTGELFF.

This rearrangement joins TRBV6-4 to TRBJ2-3, with 7 bases matching TRBD1. The CDR3 sequence is 15 residues long. The junction had 8 bases not matched to a gene; V was cut back by 6 bases and J by 2 bases. Germline-derived CDR1 and CDR2 are MRHNA and SNTAGT. The CDR3 DNA reads as TGTGCCAGCAGCCGACAGGGCCTTTCCACAGATACGCAGTATTTT. Translated: CASSRQGLSTDTQYF.

The chain uses TRBV4-1 and TRBJ1-5, with D perhaps TRBD1 (5 bases). CDR1 is MGHRA, CDR2 YSYEKL, per germline. Trimming removed 3 bases at V and 6 bases at J, with 18 bases between. This CDR3 comprises 16 residues. This CDR3 reads CASSQDGRVGFQPQHF. CDR3 bases: TGCGCCAGCAGCCAGGATGGCAGGGTCGGATTTCAGCCCCAGCATTTT.

The chain carries TRBV6-6 and TRBJ2-2; 9 bases are shared with TRBD1. Per germline, CDR1 MNHNY and CDR2 SVGAGI (reference sequence). The V segment lost 4 bases and the J segment 1 base; nucleotides outside the gene matches: 1. The length of the CDR3 is 15 residues. The CDR3 reads CASSWGQGNTGELFF. The CDR3 bases are TGTGCCAGCAGTTGGGGACAGGGGAACACCGGGGAGCTGTTTTTT.

The rearrangement joins TRBV9 to TRBJ2-2; 14 bases match TRBD2. The V gene's germline CDR1 is SGDLS and CDR2 YYNGEE. Losses at the gene ends were 0 bases for V and 6 bases for J; bases not matched to a gene: 1. This CDR3 is 16 amino acids long. The CDR3 DNA reads as TGTGCCAGCAGCGTAGAGACTAGCGGGAGGGCCGGGGAGCTGTTTTTT. Its protein product is CASSVETSGRAGELFF.

This rearrangement joins TRBV15 to TRBJ2-2; maybe TRBD2 (6 bases). Per the germline V gene, CDR1 is LNHNV and CDR2 is YYDKDF (reference sequence). This CDR3 comprises 16 residues. V shed 5 bases and J shed 3 bases, with 16 bases lying between them. The CDR3 DNA reads TGTGCCACCAGCGCGAGCCGGGGACTGCACACCGGGGAGCTGTTTTTT. Residues: CATSASRGLHTGELFF.

The V gene is TRBV6-6, the J gene TRBJ1-1; 12 bases agree with TRBD1. The CDR3 covers 15 residues. V trimming: 4 bases; J trimming: 11 bases; junction bases outside the gene matches: 11. Germline CDR1 reads MNHNY; CDR2 reads SVGAGI (reference sequence). The CDR3 region is CASSFHGTGGRGAFF. CDR3 sequence (DNA): TGTGCCAGCAGTTTCCACGGGACAGGGGGCCGCGGGGCTTTCTTT.